The rows below give T cell receptor beta chains drawn from one sample of a study of shared clonotypes between healthy human individuals. TCRdb keeps only in-frame clones here, not all; method: immunoSEQ multiplex PCR. The sample holds roughly 2 million clones, 90% to 95% seen once. The sample consisted of naive CD4+ T cells sorted from blood. Receptors were obtained from a man aged 18 to 29 in good health. Each CDR3 is given with its conserved first and last residue. The D gene is left open where the match is weak. A clone size is listed for some rows: how often the clone was seen (once, few, many), or a class if it is expanded.

J gene: TRBJ2-1; clone size: -; V gene: TRBV7-2; D gene: TRBD2; CDR3 DNA: TGTGCCAGCAGCAACCGACTAGCGGGAGGTTTCCGCTCCTACAATGAGCAGTTCTTC; CDR3 protein: CASSNRLAGGFRSYNEQFF
J gene: TRBJ2-7; clone size: once; V gene: TRBV19; D gene: -; CDR3 DNA: TGTGCCAGTAGTGTAGCGGTAGCTGGTTCCTACGAGCAGTACTTC; CDR3 protein: CASSVAVAGSYEQYF
J gene: TRBJ2-3; clone size: -; V gene: TRBV5-1; D gene: TRBD1; CDR3 DNA: TGCGCCAGCAGCTTCCGACAGGGCGGAAAAACAGATACGCAGTATTTT; CDR3 protein: CASSFRQGGKTDTQYF
J gene: TRBJ1-2; clone size: -; V gene: TRBV9; D gene: -; CDR3 DNA: TGTGCCAGCAGCGTCGATCCCAGCGATGACTATGGCTACACCTTC; CDR3 protein: CASSVDPSDDYGYTF
J gene: TRBJ1-1; clone size: -; V gene: TRBV7-9; D gene: -; CDR3 DNA: TGTGCCAGCAGCTTTGGGGTGGGTAACACTGAAGCTTTCTTT; CDR3 protein: CASSFGVGNTEAFF
J gene: TRBJ2-5; clone size: -; V gene: TRBV28; D gene: -; CDR3 DNA: TGTGCCAGCAGTTTAGTTGGTATCGGGGAGACCCAGTACTTC; CDR3 protein: CASSLVGIGETQYF
J gene: TRBJ2-5; clone size: once; V gene: TRBV10-3; D gene: -; CDR3 DNA: TGTGCCATCAGTGCCTCGTCCTCGGTCCAAGAGACCCAGTACTTC; CDR3 protein: CAISASSSVQETQYF
J gene: TRBJ2-1; clone size: -; V gene: TRBV11-1; D gene: TRBD2; CDR3 DNA: TGTGCCAGCAGCCCCGGGACTAGCAGATACAATGAGCAGTTCTTC; CDR3 protein: CASSPGTSRYNEQFF
J gene: TRBJ2-6; clone size: -; V gene: TRBV19; D gene: -; CDR3 DNA: TGTGCCAGTAGTATCGCCCGTTCTGGGGCCAACGTCCTGACTTTC; CDR3 protein: CASSIARSGANVLTF
J gene: TRBJ1-6; clone size: few; V gene: TRBV18; D gene: TRBD1; CDR3 DNA: TGTGCCAGCTCACCGTCGGGACAGGATAATTCACCCCTCCACTTT; CDR3 protein: CASSPSGQDNSPLHF
J gene: TRBJ1-2; clone size: -; V gene: TRBV14; D gene: -; CDR3 DNA: TGTGCCAGCAGCAAACGACGAGGAGATGGCTACACCTTC; CDR3 protein: CASSKRRGDGYTF
J gene: TRBJ1-2; clone size: -; V gene: TRBV2; D gene: TRBD1; CDR3 DNA: TGTGCCAGCAGTGATTGGGAGACAGGGGATGGCTACACCTTC; CDR3 protein: CASSDWETGDGYTF
J gene: TRBJ2-1; clone size: -; V gene: TRBV6-6; D gene: -; CDR3 DNA: TGTGCCAGCAGTACCGGGACGCAACAGTTCTTC; CDR3 protein: CASSTGTQQFF
J gene: TRBJ2-4; clone size: -; V gene: TRBV5-1; D gene: TRBD1; CDR3 DNA: TGCGCCAGCAGCGCCCGGACAGGGGGCGGGAACATTCAGTACTTC; CDR3 protein: CASSARTGGGNIQYF
J gene: TRBJ2-4; clone size: once; V gene: TRBV27; D gene: TRBD2; CDR3 DNA: TGTGCCAGCAGTTTATTCGGGACTAGCGGGAGTTGGGCCAAAAACATTCAGTACTTC; CDR3 protein: CASSLFGTSGSWAKNIQYF
J gene: TRBJ2-1; clone size: -; V gene: TRBV5-1; D gene: TRBD2; CDR3 DNA: TGCGCCAGCAGCCTGGGACTAGCGGGAGTGGATGAGCAGTTCTTC; CDR3 protein: CASSLGLAGVDEQFF
J gene: TRBJ1-1; clone size: -; V gene: TRBV15; D gene: -; CDR3 DNA: TGTGCCACCAGCAACCCGGCGGGCACTGAAGCTTTCTTT; CDR3 protein: CATSNPAGTEAFF
J gene: TRBJ1-2; clone size: -; V gene: TRBV5-1; D gene: -; CDR3 DNA: TGCGCCAGCAGCCGCAGGGGTCAGATGGATGGCTACACCTTC; CDR3 protein: CASSRRGQMDGYTF
J gene: TRBJ1-1; clone size: -; V gene: TRBV2; D gene: -; CDR3 DNA: TGTGCCAGCATCCCCGGGGGGCTAAAAGCTTTCTTT; CDR3 protein: CASIPGGLKAFF